This T cell receptor (beta chain) comes out of a study of cytomegalovirus exposure and HLA in healthy donors. Whole-study context: A preliminary data release comprised 80 million or so unique TCRs obtained from HLA-typed donors.

Germline assignment: CDR1 SNHLY and CDR2 FYNNEI. The trim removed 4 bases at V and 0 bases at J, leaving 14 bases unmatched. The CDR3 runs 20 residues. The study ran its PCR with 60 Vbeta and 13 Jbeta primers. Data came from immunoSEQ multiplex PCR; TCRdb stores just in-frame clones and leaves some out. The sample lists more than 140,000 clones; roughly 73% were seen once. Comment on this clone: Its specificity is unknown.

Study-wide results and limits: The majority of TCR sequences were rare, yet some public TCRs appeared in many donors. It was only CMV serostatus that was available as immune exposure information. Most CMV-associated TCR beta chains appeared HLA-restricted in a later analysis.

Sequencing was carried out using PBMCs. V is TRBV2 and J is TRBJ1-6, with 8 bases identical to TRBD1. The sequence was collected from a middle-aged man in good health and CMV-seronegative. The CDR3 is CASSGAGGQAVSSYNSPLHF. The CDR3 DNA follows: TGTGCCAGCAGTGGGGCCGGGGGACAGGCCGTCAGCTCCTATAATTCACCCCTCCACTTT.